This passage covers 12 T cell receptor beta chains from one sample sequenced in a study of regulatory T cells in long-lasting Graves disease. The TCR beta library used iRepertoire HTBI primers with Arm-PCR amplification of CDR3. Each CDR3 protein is one row after TCRdb ran MiXCR on the multiplex PCR reads. The table shows under 350,000 distinct CDR3 sequences, with around a fifth occurring only once. The time point: persistent/refractory GD, antithyroid drugs over 5 years with positive TRAb. Generation of the TCR library employed RNA extracted from PBMCs. Source: peripheral blood mononuclear cells (PBMCs), taken when the disease was refractory, from a patient treated with antithyroid drugs. These receptors all come from a female donor with Graves disease.

The gene calls are TRBV7-9 and TRBJ2-7, with D possibly matching TRBD2 (5 bases). Germline loops: CDR1 SEHNR, CDR2 FQNEAQ (reference sequence). V was pared by 4 bases and J by 7 bases, with 17 bases between. The CDR3 is 14 residues long. The CDR3 DNA reads as TGTGCCAGCAGCTCGACTACCCTAGATAGGGAGCAGTACTTC. It specifies CASSSTTLDREQYF.

This clonotype was picked up many times. The rearrangement joins TRBV12-3 or TRBV12-4 to TRBJ1-5; TRBD1 is a possible D gene (5 bases). This CDR3 has 13 residues. V lost 6 bases, J lost 4 bases, and 10 bases lay in between. The CDR3 bases are TGTGCCAGCAGCCTAGGGGAAAATCAGCCCCAGCATTTT. This encodes CASSLGENQPQHF.

J is TRBJ2-7 and V is TRBV4-3, with TRBD2 identical over 8 bases. Germline-derived CDR1 and CDR2 are LGHNA and YSLEER. The CDR3 runs to 16 residues. The V and J ends lost 0 bases and 4 bases, in that order; junction bases with no gene match: 8. CDR3 residues: CASSQDRGGTGYEQYF. In nucleotides, the CDR3 is TGCGCCAGCAGCCAAGATCGGGGGGGAACGGGGTACGAGCAGTACTTC.

This clonotype was seen more than once but under ten times. The chain carries TRBV2 and TRBJ1-1; D unclear. The V end lost 5 bases, the J end lost 3 bases, and 13 bases lay between the germline ends. The CDR3 extends over 14 amino acids. Per the germline V gene, CDR1 is SNHLY and CDR2 is FYNNEI. CDR3 nucleotide sequence: TGTGCCAGCAGTAAAACCAGGTTGGACACTGAAGCTTTCTTT. The encoded protein is CASSKTRLDTEAFF.

This clonotype was observed a single time. A read error may explain this, as a much larger clone is one base away. V usage is TRBV11-2 and J usage is TRBJ2-7; 9 bases agree with TRBD2. CDR1 and CDR2 (germline): SGHAT, FQNNGV. The CDR3 sequence is 14 residues long. Losses at the gene ends were 7 bases for V and 5 bases for J; bases not matched to a gene: 9. As DNA, the CDR3 is TGTGCCAGCATCTACGGACTAGCGCTGAACGAGCAGTACTTC. This sequence encodes CASIYGLALNEQYF.

The V call is TRBV11-2, the J call TRBJ2-2, with D perhaps matching TRBD1 (6 bases). Looked up from germline, CDR1 is SGHAT and CDR2 is FQNNGV. This CDR3 spans 23 amino acids. Trimming cost V 3 bases and J 3 bases, with 35 bases left between them. CDR3 protein: CASSFLSPLNRERGVGYTGELFF. Written as DNA, the CDR3 is TGTGCCAGCAGCTTTCTTTCCCCCTTGAACAGGGAGAGGGGTGTTGGGTACACCGGGGAGCTGTTTTTT.

This clonotype was detected a few times. The chain uses TRBV14 and TRBJ1-1, with 7 bases identical to TRBD1. CDR1 and CDR2 from the germline V gene are SGHDN and FVKESK. The CDR3 runs 14 residues. The V gene end was trimmed by 2 bases and the J gene end by 5 bases; junction bases not matched to a gene: 5. CDR3 in DNA: TGTGCCAGCAGCCAAACGACAGGGAGGACTGAAGCTTTCTTT. Translation gives CASSQTTGRTEAFF. The variable domain in full, with the rest retrieved from reference TRBV14 and TRBJ1-1, is EAGVTQFPSHSVIEKGQTVTLRCDPISGHDNLYWYRRVMGKEIKFLLHFVKESKQDESGMPNNRFLAERTGGTYSTLKVQPAELEDSGVYFCASSQTTGRTEAFFGQGTRLTVV.

This clonotype was seen ten or more times. V and J are TRBV6-2 or TRBV6-3 and TRBJ1-4; D uncertain. The CDR3 has 14 amino acids. CDR1 and CDR2 from the germline V gene are MNHEY and SVGEGT. V was trimmed by 8 bases and J by 6 bases, leaving 16 bases between them. The CDR3 DNA sequence: TGTGCCAGCGCTTTGGCGGGGAGGGATGAAAAACTGTTTTTT. This codes for CASALAGRDEKLFF.

A remark on this clonotype: This may arise from a read error, as a much more abundant clone is one base away. The V and J genes are TRBV28 and TRBJ1-5; a possible D gene is TRBD1 (5 bases). This CDR3 region has 14 residues. Trimming pared 5 bases from V and 4 bases from J, leaving 12 bases between. The germline gives CDR1 MDHEN, CDR2 SYDVKM. In nucleotides, the CDR3 is TGTGCCAGCAGTATGGACAACCCGAATCAGCCCCAGCATTTT. It yields the protein CASSMDNPNQPQHF.

This clonotype was detected a few times. The CDR3 loop is CASSLEGLAGVDTQYF. CDR3 sequence (DNA): TGCGCCAGCAGCCTGGAAGGACTAGCGGGAGTGGATACGCAGTATTTT. The chain is built from TRBV5-1 and TRBJ2-3; 13 bases map to TRBD2. Germline loops: CDR1 SGHRS, CDR2 YFSETQ. With 4 bases clipped from V and 6 bases from J, the junction kept 8 bases outside the gene matches. The CDR3 length is 16 residues.

Turning to this clonotype: A single base separates this from a much larger clone, so it may be a read error. This likely comes from a read error, as the CDR3 has no conserved phenylalanine or tryptophan at its end. The J gene is TRBJ2-7, the V gene TRBV27, with TRBD2 matching 13 bases. The CDR3 length is 16 residues. CDR1 is MNHEY, CDR2 SMNVEV, per germline (reference sequence). With V trimmed by 2 bases and J by 3 bases, 4 bases remained unmatched. CDR3 loop: CASSLRGLAGHYEQYL. DNA of the CDR3: TGTGCCAGCAGTTTACGGGGACTAGCGGGACACTACGAGCAGTACCTC.

The gene calls are TRBV7-2 and TRBJ2-1, with 9 bases matching TRBD2. Germline CDR1 SGHTA, CDR2 FQGNSA. The trim removed 5 bases at V and 6 bases at J, leaving 23 bases unmatched. The CDR3 extends over 20 amino acids. As DNA, the CDR3 is TGTGCCAGCAGCCCAGGTTCAGGACTAAGGGCTAGCGGGACTCTCAATGAGCAGTTCTTC. Encoded protein: CASSPGSGLRASGTLNEQFF.